These T cell receptor beta chains were read from a single sample in a study of T cell repertoires in cytomegalovirus infection. Each CDR3 protein gets one entry after TCRdb re-called the reads with MiXCR. The data contain about half a million distinct CDR3 sequences, approximately 40% of them seen just once; the ten biggest clones take up about 41%. These receptors' targets are unknown. The material was cultured PBMCs, obtained from culture after CMV antigen stimulation. The receptor set was obtained from a human donor in good health (CMV status not recorded). Some clones in this sample may be carry-over from other donors' samples. Each CDR3 is given with its conserved first and last residue. The D gene is left open where the match is weak. Rows give clone size only sometimes, using once, few, many, or a class for an expanded clone.

j_call,v_call,clone_size,d_call,cdr3_nt,cdr3_aa
TRBJ1-1,TRBV11-2,.,.,TGTGCCAGCAGCTCCCGTGCGCAGGGCGAAGCTTTCTTT,CASSSRAQGEAFF
TRBJ1-3,TRBV7-2,.,.,TGTGCCAGCAGCACCACTTGGCGGAACACCATATATTTT,CASSTTWRNTIYF
TRBJ1-4,TRBV7-2,few,.,TGTGCCAGCAGCAGACAGGTTTCTAATGAAAAACTGTTTTTT,CASSRQVSNEKLFF
TRBJ1-4,TRBV4-1,.,TRBD1,TGCGCCAGCAGCCAAGAGACAGGGAGGAAAGAAAAACTGTTTTTT,CASSQETGRKEKLFF
TRBJ2-4,TRBV4-3,.,TRBD2,TGCGCCAGCAGCCCGGGAAGAGTAGCGGGGGGCAAAAACATTCAGTACTTC,CASSPGRVAGGKNIQYF
TRBJ2-7,TRBV7-9,.,TRBD2,TGTGCCAGCAGCCCGGGGACTAGCTCGTCCGAGCAGTACTTC,CASSPGTSSSEQYF
TRBJ2-3,TRBV6-1,.,TRBD2,TGTGCCAGCAGTGAGACTAGCGGGACGGGAGATACGCAGTATTTT,CASSETSGTGDTQYF
TRBJ2-1,TRBV12-3/TRBV12-4,.,TRBD2,TGTGCCAGCAGTTTAACTAGCGGGTGGGGTGAGCAGTTCTTC,CASSLTSGWGEQFF
TRBJ2-1,TRBV5-6,.,TRBD2,TGTGCCAGCAGCCCCACCGGACTAGCGGGTTCCTACAATGAGCAGTTCTTC,CASSPTGLAGSYNEQFF
TRBJ2-6,TRBV7-4,.,.,TGTGCCAGCAGCCAAAGTTGGACGCGCGGGGCCAACGTCCTGACTTTC,CASSQSWTRGANVLTF
TRBJ1-4,TRBV6-6,.,.,TGTGCCAGCAGTGGTGGACTGTTTGAAAAACTGTTTTTT,CASSGGLFEKLFF
TRBJ2-2,TRBV4-2,.,TRBD2,TGTGCCAGCAGCCAGGGACTACCCACCGGGGAGCTGTTTTTT,CASSQGLPTGELFF
TRBJ2-5,TRBV7-9,.,.,TGTGCCAGCAGCTTAGGAGCGGAGGGGACCCAGTACTTC,CASSLGAEGTQYF
TRBJ2-1,TRBV20-1,few,TRBD1,TGCAGTGCTAGAGAGACAGGGGGCTTTGGTTCCTACAATGAGCAGTTCTTC,CSARETGGFGSYNEQFF
TRBJ2-3,TRBV27,few,.,TGTGCCAGCAGTTCGTTCACAGGGTTTATCACAGATACGCAGTATTTT,CASSSFTGFITDTQYF
TRBJ2-3,TRBV10-3,.,.,TGTGCCATCGGTTCAGCGGGCGGGGATACGCAGTATTTT,CAIGSAGGDTQYF
TRBJ2-1,TRBV2,.,.,TGTGCCAGTAACAGGGGTGGGACTCGGATCTTC,CASNRGGTRIF
TRBJ2-3,TRBV5-6,.,TRBD1,TGTGCCAGCAGCCTGGGCGGACAGGGGATAGATACGCAGTATTTT,CASSLGGQGIDTQYF
TRBJ2-1,TRBV12-3/TRBV12-4,.,TRBD2,TGTGCCAGCAGACAAAGCGGGAGGTTCTACAATGAGCAGTTCTTC,CASRQSGRFYNEQFF
TRBJ2-5,TRBV20-1,.,.,TGCAGTGCTAGTATCGGAGACGAGACCCAGTACTTC,CSASIGDETQYF
TRBJ1-1,TRBV7-8,few,.,TGTGCCAGCAGCCCGTCCTTATGGGGGGCATACACTGAAGCTTTCTTT,CASSPSLWGAYTEAFF
TRBJ1-2,TRBV7-8,.,.,TGTGCCAGCAGCCCCCCGGGGGCGTGGGGCTACACCTTC,CASSPPGAWGYTF
TRBJ2-3,TRBV12-3/TRBV12-4,.,.,TGTGCCAGCAGGGGGTTAACAGATACGCAGTATTTT,CASRGLTDTQYF
TRBJ2-7,TRBV6-1,few,TRBD2,TGTGCCAGCAAAACTAGCGGGATGTACGAGCAGTACTTC,CASKTSGMYEQYF
TRBJ2-7,TRBV7-6,.,.,TGTGCCAGCAGCTTACGGCCGGGCCCCTACGAGCAGTACTTC,CASSLRPGPYEQYF
TRBJ2-2,TRBV7-2,few,TRBD2,TGTGCCAGCAGCCTCCTCGGGGGGGCTGCGGGGGAGCTGTTTTTT,CASSLLGGAAGELFF
TRBJ2-5,TRBV7-2,few,.,TGTGCCAGCAGCCTCATAAGGCCGGGGACCCAGTACTTC,CASSLIRPGTQYF
TRBJ1-3,TRBV6-5,.,.,TGTGCCAGCAGTTGGACGGCCCACAGAGTTGCTGGAAACACCATATATTTT,CASSWTAHRVAGNTIYF
TRBJ2-5,TRBV28,few,.,TGTGCCAGCAGTCCCAAATGGGGGGAAGAGACCCAGTACTTC,CASSPKWGEETQYF
TRBJ2-3,TRBV11-3,.,.,TGTGCCAGCAGCATCGGGCCGCCGGATACGCAGTATTTT,CASSIGPPDTQYF
TRBJ2-1,TRBV15,.,TRBD2,TGTGCCACCAGCAGACGGGAGGGAAAGTACAATGAGCAGTTCTTC,CATSRREGKYNEQFF
TRBJ2-5,TRBV2,.,.,TGTGCCAGCAGGATGCAAGAGACCCAGTACTTC,CASRMQETQYF
TRBJ2-3,TRBV7-8,.,.,TGTGCCAGCAACCCCACTAGGGATCCTAGCACAGATACGCAGTATTTT,CASNPTRDPSTDTQYF
TRBJ2-2,TRBV6-6,.,.,TGTGCCAGCAGTGGCAGCTCCGGGCTTACCGGGGAGCTGTTTTTT,CASSGSSGLTGELFF
TRBJ2-5,TRBV6-5,few,TRBD2,TGTGCCAGCAGTCCACTGGGACTAGCCCAAGAGACCCAGTACTTC,CASSPLGLAQETQYF
TRBJ2-3,TRBV7-2,.,TRBD2,TGTGCCAGCAGCCCCAGCGGGAGGGGAGATACGCAGTATTTT,CASSPSGRGDTQYF
TRBJ2-1,TRBV20-1,few,TRBD2,TGCAGTGCTAAACCGGGACTAGCGGTCTTGGGTGAGCAGTTCTTC,CSAKPGLAVLGEQFF
TRBJ1-1,TRBV4-3,.,.,TGCGCCAGCAGCCACCTAGTTCACGGAAACACTGAAGCTTTCTTT,CASSHLVHGNTEAFF
TRBJ2-1,TRBV7-9,.,TRBD2,TGTGCCAGCAGCTTAGGCATAGCGGGAGGGCCTGATGAGCAGTTCTTC,CASSLGIAGGPDEQFF
TRBJ2-2,TRBV5-4,.,.,TGTGCCAGCAGCTTGGATTTATCCGCCGGCGGGGAGCTGTTTTTT,CASSLDLSAGGELFF
TRBJ2-1,TRBV11-2,.,TRBD2,TGTGCCAGCAGCCAAACTCTCCTAGCGGGAGGGCCGGGTGAGCAGTTCTTC,CASSQTLLAGGPGEQFF
TRBJ2-1,TRBV2,.,.,TGTGCCAGCACGGACGGGCGGCCTAGGAATGAGCAGTTCTTC,CASTDGRPRNEQFF
TRBJ2-7,TRBV4-1,.,.,TGCGCCAGCAGCCAGGCCTTGGGACCCCAAGACGAGCAGTACTTC,CASSQALGPQDEQYF
TRBJ2-1,TRBV28,.,TRBD2,TGTGCCAGCAGTCCCCGTCGCACTAGCGTCTCCCGCTCCTACAATGAGCAGTTCTTC,CASSPRRTSVSRSYNEQFF
TRBJ2-3,TRBV7-2,.,TRBD2,TGTGCCAGCAGCCTCTGGGGCGGGGGGGGCACAGATACGCAGTATTTT,CASSLWGGGGTDTQYF
TRBJ2-7,TRBV6-1,few,.,TGTGCCAGCAAGGCAGGAGCCCTATACGAGCAGTACTTC,CASKAGALYEQYF
TRBJ1-6,TRBV2,.,TRBD1,TGTGCCAGTACCCCACAGGGGACCCTGGGTAATTCACCCCTCCACTTT,CASTPQGTLGNSPLHF
TRBJ1-1,TRBV12-5,.,.,TGTGCTAGTGGTCCCCCGGGTTTCATGAACACTGAAGCTTTCTTT,CASGPPGFMNTEAFF
TRBJ1-6,TRBV10-3,.,.,TGTGCCGTCTCTCGGCCAGGCGATAATTCACCCCTCCACTTT,CAVSRPGDNSPLHF
TRBJ2-2,TRBV7-6,few,.,TGTGCCAGCAGCTTAGATCGGGGCTCGAACACCGGGGAGCTGTTTTTT,CASSLDRGSNTGELFF